The source of this TCR beta chain is a study of human CD8 memory T cell subsets. Construction of TCR beta libraries was accomplished by means of UMI-labeled 5' RACE. From its re-call of the 5' RACE reads, TCRdb lists each CDR3 protein once, without DNA. This listing includes under 7,500 distinct CDR3 sequences. For every subset, the RNA was derived from duplicate vials of about 160,000 sorted CD8+ T cells. About this clonotype: Its target is unknown.

CDR1 and CDR2 from the germline V gene are SGDLS and YYNGEE. CDR3 size: 16 residues. Study-wide results and caveats: Stem-like memory T cells and precursor exhausted T cells had repertoires whose mutual overlap was minimal. Greater diversity was suggested by Chao1 estimates for stem-like memory T cells than for precursor exhausted T cells.

The chain has TRBV9 and TRBJ2-5; TCRdb lists TRBD1, though no DNA is available to test this call. This TCR was sampled from a human donor in good health. Sample: CD8+ effector memory T cells (TEM) sorted from PBMCs. Documented subset: effector memory CD8 T cells, CCR7- CD45RO+ CD95+. This chain's CDR3 is CASSVPGQGALETQYF.